What follows describes a single T cell receptor beta chain. Those enrolled in Seattle joined during active infection and were followed longitudinally afterward. This CDR3 is built from 17 residues. Germline CDR1 and CDR2: MDHEN and SYDVKM. With V trimmed by 4 bases and J by 5 bases, 12 bases remained unmatched. Original data processing: Counts of nucleated cells, estimated from reference gene primer amplification, were obtained. TCRdb's copy holds only in-frame clones and misses some; the assay was immunoSEQ multiplex PCR. That table furnishes V, J and clone size, whereas the DNA furnished D and trimming. The sample consists of around 320,000 clones, 89% of them appearing once. These data are taken from a study of blood T cell repertoires in COVID-19.

Sequenced material: peripheral blood. The clonotype comes from a woman aged 25 to 39 with COVID-19, enrolled during active disease. This rearrangement joins TRBV28 to TRBJ2-1; TRBD2 matches at 9 bases. The CDR3 region has the DNA TGTGCCAGCAGTTCCCAACCTTTGAAGCGGGGGGACAATGAGCAGTTCTTC. It encodes CASSSQPLKRGDNEQFF. Based on the CDR3 plus reference TRBV28 and TRBJ2-1, the full variable domain is DVKVTQSSRYLVKRTGEKVFLECVQDMDHENMFWYRQDPGLGLRLIYFSYDVKMKEKGDIPEGYSVSREKKERFSLILESASTNQTSMYLCASSSQPLKRGDNEQFFGPGTRLTVL.